Sequencing of this T cell receptor beta chain was carried out in a study of blood T cells in healthy people across ages. Overall study context: About one barcoded beta molecule was captured per two T cells (by template switching). Broader study findings: Age advanced and TCR beta diversity per million T cells fell, roughly linearly. The long-lived group displayed more naive CD4+ cells, plus higher diversity, than the aged donors did.

Concerning this clonotype: Its antigen is unidentified.

The CDR3 spans 20 residues. After removal of 2 bases from V and 1 base from J, the junction contained 11 bases not matched to a gene. Primers used in a second PCR of about 7 to 11 cycles were a sample-barcoded 5' primer and a J-beta primer mix. Every cDNA molecule bore a tag from a template-switch adaptor containing 12 random nucleotides. TCRdb re-called the 5' RACE reads with MiXCR, one entry per CDR3 protein. The sample carries 1.4 million to 1.5 million distinct CDR3 sequences, 40% to 50% recorded once. This clonotype originated in a young woman in good health. This chain connects TRBV12-3 or TRBV12-4 to TRBJ2-1; 13 bases agree with TRBD2. Sequenced input: blood. In DNA form, the CDR3 reads TGTGCCAGCAGTTTACGGATGGGACTAGCGGGACGGAAATCCTACAATGAGCAGTTCTTC. This codes for CASSLRMGLAGRKSYNEQFF.